The 30 T cell receptor beta chains listed next were all sequenced from one sample in a study of blood T cell repertoires in COVID-19 (dated by TCRdb to the early 2020s). Libraries were made using the immunoSEQ multiplex PCR assay. TCRdb's version of the immuneACCESS table is confined to in-frame rearrangements and falls short of the full clone set. An unresolved V gene accounts for under half of the shortfall where checked; the remainder is of unknown origin. In this sample the table shows 75,000 or so clones, 84% of which occur a single time. The ten largest clones capture 3.5% to 4% of the sample. The specimen sequenced was peripheral blood. These receptors originate from a man aged 50-60 years with acute or convalescent COVID-19.

This clone was seen a handful of times. The chain joins TRBV19 to TRBJ1-5, with 9 bases matching TRBD1. Germline-derived CDR1 and CDR2 are LNHDA and SQIVND (reference sequence). The CDR3 is made up of 15 amino acids. V dropped 8 bases and J dropped 7; count of bases not matched to a gene: 12. The CDR3 spells CASATQQGAQQPQHF. The CDR3 region has the DNA TGTGCCAGTGCTACCCAACAGGGGGCACAGCAGCCCCAGCATTTT.

V and J are TRBV5-1 and TRBJ2-2; no firm D call. The germline gives CDR1 SGHRS, CDR2 YFSETQ. V lost 4 bases to trimming and J lost 6 bases, with 16 bases between them. This CDR3 is 15 amino acids long. CDR3 coding DNA: TGCGCCAGCAGCGACGACCCGACCAGCGCCGGGGAGCTGTTTTTT. It codes for CASSDDPTSAGELFF.

This clone was counted a few times. The genes are TRBV14 and TRBJ1-1; a possible D gene is TRBD1 (6 bases). Trimming removed 4 bases at V and 4 bases at J, with 13 bases between. CDR3 size: 14 residues. Germline lookup yields CDR1 SGHDN and CDR2 FVKESK. CDR3 sequence: CASSLHQGSTEAFF. CDR3 in DNA: TGTGCCAGCAGCCTACATCAGGGGAGCACTGAAGCTTTCTTT.

This chain joins TRBV21-1 and TRBJ1-5; the table gives TRBD1 as D, unverified against the DNA. TRBV21-1 is shown as a pseudogene. CDR3 length: 19 amino acids. The CDR3 loop is CASSKETGGERYSNQPQHF. The DNA of the CDR3 is TGTGCCAGCAGCAAAGAAACAGGGGGCGAAAGATATAGCAATCAGCCCCAGCATTTT.

The DNA of the CDR3 is TGTGCCAGCAGCTTTATGGAGAAAAACATTCAGTACTTC. Protein sequence: CASSFMEKNIQYF. The J gene is TRBJ2-4, the V gene TRBV11-2; no definite D call. V was clipped by 3 bases and J by 4 bases, with 7 bases between them. The CDR3 contains 13 residues. Germline V gene lookup returns CDR1 SGHAT and CDR2 FQNNGV.

This clone was picked up one time. The chain links TRBV7-8 to TRBJ2-7, with D perhaps TRBD2 (6 bases). The CDR3 extends over 15 amino acids. Germline V gives CDR1 SGHVS, CDR2 FQNEAQ. The V gene lost 1 base and the J gene lost 7 bases, with 17 bases spanning the gap. The CDR3 region has the DNA TGTGCCAGCAGCTTAGTCCCCCGGGAGTCGGGTGAGCAGTACTTC. This translates into CASSLVPRESGEQYF.

This chain connects TRBV6-1 to TRBJ1-5, with TRBD1 as a possible D gene (5 bases). V lost 1 base, J lost 2 bases, and 12 bases lay in between. This CDR3 comprises 16 residues. The V gene's germline CDR1 is MNHNS and CDR2 SASEGT. In nucleotides, the CDR3 is TGTGCCAGCAGTGAAGGGGGGGGGTTGGGCAATCAGCCCCAGCATTTT. As protein: CASSEGGGLGNQPQHF.

The CDR3 nucleotides read TGTGCCAGCAGCCCGCCCGGACAGGGGGCGACCACTGAAGCTTTCTTT. It encodes CASSPPGQGATTEAFF. The gene calls are TRBV13 and TRBJ1-1, with 11 bases aligning to TRBD1. Per the germline V gene, CDR1 is PRHDT and CDR2 is FYEKMQ (reference sequence). J lost 4 bases, V lost 5 bases, and 9 bases had no gene match. This CDR3 is 16 amino acids long.

This chain links TRBV7-2 with TRBJ2-1; the match to TRBD2 covers 9 bases. Germline V gene sequence: CDR1 SGHTA, CDR2 FQGNSA. The CDR3 spans 14 residues. V was pared by 1 base and J by 12 bases, with 7 bases of the junction left unmatched. CDR3 amino acids: CASSLDLAGIVQFF. The CDR3 DNA follows: TGTGCCAGCAGCTTAGATCTAGCGGGAATTGTGCAGTTCTTC.

V gene TRBV29-1 combines with J gene TRBJ2-1, with 10 bases aligning to TRBD2. V dropped 6 bases and J dropped 3; count of bases not matched to a gene: 5. CDR3 size: 14 residues. Germline values: CDR1 SQVTM, CDR2 ANQGSEA. The CDR3 nucleotides are TGCAGCGTCTCTAGCGGGAGTGGCTACAATGAGCAGTTCTTC. Translating it yields CSVSSGSGYNEQFF.

This clone was recorded only once. The chain carries TRBV27 and TRBJ2-1; tentatively, D is TRBD2 (5 bases). This CDR3 contains 13 residues. Germline assignment: CDR1 MNHEY and CDR2 SMNVEV (reference sequence). With 3 bases removed from V and 6 bases from J, the gap between germline ends came to 9 bases. The CDR3 coding sequence is TGTGCCAGCAGTTTTATTCGGGGCAATGAGCAGTTCTTC. As protein: CASSFIRGNEQFF.

The chain links TRBV13 to TRBJ2-5; 10 positions agree with TRBD2. The germline V gene encodes CDR1 PRHDT and CDR2 FYEKMQ (reference sequence). V lost 1 base to trimming and J lost 8 bases; unmatched junction nucleotides: 7. The CDR3 is 15 residues long. Here the CDR3 DNA reads TGTGCCAGCAGCTTAGCGGGGGGGACTAGCGATACCCAGTACTTC. Encoded protein: CASSLAGGTSDTQYF.

This clone has only one observation. The CDR3 bases are TGTGCCAGTAGTATAACAGGGGCCAAAAACATTCAGTACTTC. It encodes CASSITGAKNIQYF. The gene calls are TRBV19 and TRBJ2-4; D is possibly TRBD1 (6 bases). The CDR3 has 14 amino acids. Germline CDR1 LNHDA, CDR2 SQIVND (reference sequence). V gave up 2 bases and J gave up 1 base, with 6 bases separating them.

The genes are TRBV4-3 and TRBJ2-7, with 10 bases that match TRBD2. The CDR3 spans 15 residues. Germline-derived CDR1 and CDR2 are LGHNA and YSLEER. V gave up 6 bases and J gave up 2 bases; unmatched junction bases: 7. CDR3 residues: CASSNQREGTYEQYF. The CDR3 DNA sequence: TGCGCCAGCAGTAATCAGCGGGAGGGGACCTACGAGCAGTACTTC.

This chain connects TRBV28 to TRBJ1-1; TRBD1 is a possible D gene (6 bases). Germline CDR1 is MDHEN and CDR2 is SYDVKM. V was shortened by 7 bases and J by 3 bases, with 15 bases between the two germline ends. The CDR3 length is 14 residues. In DNA form, the CDR3 reads TGTGCCAGCACTTTGGGAGGGGGATACACTGAAGCTTTCTTT. This encodes CASTLGGGYTEAFF.

The V gene is TRBV27, the J gene TRBJ1-3; D possibly corresponds to TRBD1 (5 bases). The CDR3 length is 14 residues. Between the trimmed V and J ends, which lost 7 bases and 5 bases, there was a span of 15 bases. Germline lookup yields CDR1 MNHEY and CDR2 SMNVEV (reference sequence). The CDR3 DNA reads TGTGCCAGCAAGAGGGACCGGGGGAGAAACACCATATATTTT. It translates to CASKRDRGRNTIYF.

This clone was seen only a few times. The J gene is TRBJ1-2, the V gene TRBV19; D may be TRBD1 (5 bases). Trimming removed 5 bases from V and 6 bases from J, with 13 bases in between. Germline assignment: CDR1 LNHDA and CDR2 SQIVND (reference sequence). This CDR3 has 13 residues. The CDR3 bases are TGTGCCAGTAGTCGGGGGGGGTCTGATGGCTACACCTTC. Translation: CASSRGGSDGYTF.

CDR3 nucleotides: TGTGCCAGCAGCCAAACTGCGGGACCCGCGGGGGGAAAACATACGCAGTATTTT. This codes for CASSQTAGPAGGKHTQYF. This chain joins TRBV7-9 and TRBJ2-3, with TRBD2 matching 8 bases. Germline V CDR1 and CDR2: SEHNR, FQNEAQ (reference sequence). The CDR3 consists of 18 residues. V shed 5 bases, J shed 7 bases, and the junction held 20 bases outside the gene matches.

Here the CDR3 reads CASSDGTGFNYGYTF. The CDR3 coding sequence is TGTGCCAGCAGTGATGGGACAGGATTTAACTATGGCTACACCTTC. The rearrangement uses TRBV6-2 or TRBV6-3 and TRBJ1-2; 8 nucleotides align to TRBD1. Trimming took 5 bases from V and 1 from J; bases not matched to a gene: 6. From germline, CDR1 is MNHEY and CDR2 SVGEGT. The CDR3 totals 15 residues.

This clone has just a few counts. The genes are TRBV4-3 and TRBJ1-2; 8 nucleotides match TRBD1. With 2 bases clipped from V and 4 bases from J, the junction kept 6 bases outside the gene matches. The CDR3 loop spans 15 amino acids. Germline V gene lookup returns CDR1 LGHNA and CDR2 YSLEER. CDR3 DNA: TGCGCCAGCAGCCAACGGGACAGGATGGGCTATGGCTACACCTTC. It encodes CASSQRDRMGYGYTF.

This clone was detected once. The chain has TRBV21-1 and TRBJ1-3. TRBV21-1 is tagged as a pseudogene. The CDR3 has 16 amino acids. CDR3 DNA sequence: TGTGCCAGCAGCAAAATTCGGGGGGCGGGTGGAAACACCATATATTTT. Encoded protein: CASSKIRGAGGNTIYF.

V and J are TRBV6-2 or TRBV6-3 and TRBJ1-6; perhaps TRBD1 as D (5 bases). V dropped 6 bases and J dropped 0 bases, with 12 bases sitting between them. CDR1 and CDR2 (germline): MNHEY, SVGEGT. The CDR3 runs 16 residues. CDR3 bases: TGTGCCAGCAGCGGTCGGGGGAGCTCCTATAATTCACCCCTCCACTTT. Translating gives CASSGRGSSYNSPLHF.

The V gene is TRBV19, the J gene TRBJ1-5, with TRBD1 matching 7 bases. Germline V gives CDR1 LNHDA, CDR2 SQIVND (reference sequence). Unmatched junction bases numbered 13, after V lost 4 bases and J lost 4 bases. The length of the CDR3 is 17 residues. The CDR3 spells CASSTGISPGGNQPQHF. The CDR3 DNA reads TGTGCCAGTAGTACCGGGATCTCTCCAGGGGGAAATCAGCCCCAGCATTTT.

V and J are TRBV18 and TRBJ1-5; weak D call: TRBD1 (6 bases). The CDR3 totals 14 residues. V gave up 3 bases and J gave up 2 bases, with 8 bases separating them. Germline V lookup: CDR1 KGHSH, CDR2 LQKENI. The CDR3 is CASSPRTGNQPQHF. The DNA of the CDR3 is TGTGCCAGCTCACCCCGGACAGGCAATCAGCCCCAGCATTTT.

The chain's CDR3 is CASSLAGGQPNTGELFF. CDR3 in DNA: TGTGCCAGCAGCTTAGCGGGGGGGCAGCCGAACACCGGGGAGCTGTTTTTT. This sequence joins TRBV7-7 and TRBJ2-2, with a possible D match to TRBD2 (7 bases). Germline CDR1 SSHAT, CDR2 FNYEAQ (reference sequence). The CDR3 has 17 amino acids. Trimming removed 0 bases from V and 0 bases from J, with 11 bases in between.

This chain uses TRBV12-1 with TRBJ2-3; the DNA was not compared with TRBD2, the D call given in the table. TRBV12-1 is reported as a pseudogene. The CDR3 is 14 residues long. The CDR3 sequence is CASSLAGAPGTQYF. The CDR3 DNA is TGTGCCAGCAGCTTGGCGGGAGCCCCAGGTACGCAGTATTTT.

In this sample, this clone turned up once. The chain employs TRBV9 and TRBJ1-3; TRBD1 agrees at 11 bases. The CDR3 is made up of 19 amino acids. The V gene's germline CDR1 is SGDLS and CDR2 YYNGEE. Trimming took 4 bases from V and 1 from J; bases not matched to a gene: 13. The CDR3 coding sequence is TGTGCCAGCAGCTCGAGTCTCTACGGACAGGGGGCTTCTGGAAACACCATATATTTT. This codes for CASSSSLYGQGASGNTIYF.

With respect to this clone: At one end, the junction sequence differs from germline, possibly due to a read error. This sequence joins TRBV19 and TRBJ2-2, with TRBD2 matching over 8 bases. CDR1 is LNHDA, CDR2 SQIVND, per germline (reference sequence). The CDR3 contains 21 residues. CDR3 in amino acids: CASSIVGCCGGPVREHRGAVF. The CDR3 region has the DNA TGTGCCAGTAGTATAGTGGGTTGTTGCGGGGGGCCCGTTCGCGAACACCGGGGAGCTGTTTTT.

In its sample, this clone was seen a few times. The chain links TRBV7-2 to TRBJ1-1; D unclear. The CDR3 has 15 amino acids. V lost 2 bases and J 1 base, leaving 11 bases between the germline ends. Germline V lookup: CDR1 SGHTA, CDR2 FQGNSA. In nucleotides, the CDR3 is TGTGCCAGCAGCTTAAGCCGGGATTGGAACACTGAAGCTTTCTTT. Its protein product is CASSLSRDWNTEAFF.

The rearrangement links TRBV19 to TRBJ1-4, with TRBD1 matching 7 bases. Losses at the gene ends were 6 bases for V and 0 bases for J; bases not matched to a gene: 13. Germline V gene data show CDR1 as LNHDA and CDR2 as SQIVND (reference sequence). This CDR3 is built from 18 residues. CDR3 protein: CASRPIGGTAATNEKLFF. The CDR3 nucleotides read TGTGCCAGTAGACCGATTGGGGGGACAGCTGCAACTAATGAAAAACTGTTTTTT.